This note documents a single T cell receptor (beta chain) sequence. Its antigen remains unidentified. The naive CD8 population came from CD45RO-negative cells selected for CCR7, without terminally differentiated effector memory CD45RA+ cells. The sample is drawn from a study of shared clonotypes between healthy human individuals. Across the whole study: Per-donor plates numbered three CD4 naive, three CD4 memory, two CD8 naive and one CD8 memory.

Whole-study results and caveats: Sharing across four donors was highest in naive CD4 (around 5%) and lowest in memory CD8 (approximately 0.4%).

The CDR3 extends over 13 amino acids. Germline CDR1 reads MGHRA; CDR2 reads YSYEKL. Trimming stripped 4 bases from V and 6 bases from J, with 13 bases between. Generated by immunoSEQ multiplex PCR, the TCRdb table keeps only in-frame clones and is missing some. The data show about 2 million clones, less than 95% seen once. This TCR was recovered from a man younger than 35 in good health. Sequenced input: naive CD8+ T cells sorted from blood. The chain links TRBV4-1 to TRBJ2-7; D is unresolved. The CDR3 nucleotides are TGCGCCAGCAGCCCCACTATGAGAGCCGAGCAGTACTTC. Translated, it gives CASSPTMRAEQYF.